Presented here are 19 T cell receptor beta chains from one specimen sequenced in a study of T cell responses to AZD1222 COVID-19 vaccine. TCRdb keeps only in-frame clones here, not all; method: immunoSEQ multiplex PCR. The sample gives about 110,000 clones, roughly 88% of which show up once; less than 6% is in the top ten. The material was peripheral blood, obtained on day 0 of AZD1222 vaccination. The receptors were sampled from an adult in good health.

The J gene is TRBJ2-3, the V gene TRBV19; D uncertain. This CDR3 contains 15 residues. In germline, CDR1 is LNHDA, CDR2 SQIVND (reference sequence). Trimming removed 1 base at V and 5 bases at J, with 13 bases between. The CDR3 DNA reads TGTGCCAGTAGTATAGCGGACGGGCGCGTAGATACGCAGTATTTT. This codes for CASSIADGRVDTQYF. The full variable domain, rest sourced from reference TRBV19 and TRBJ2-3, is DGGITQSPKYLFRKEGQNVTLSCEQNLNHDAMYWYRQDPGQGLRLIYYSQIVNDFQKGDIAEGYSVSREKKESFPLTVTSAQKNPTAFYLCASSIADGRVDTQYFGPGTRLTVL.

The rearrangement links TRBV6-5 to TRBJ2-7; TRBD2 matches 9 bases. Losses at the gene ends were 0 bases for V and 12 bases for J; bases not matched to a gene: 9. CDR1 and CDR2 from the germline V gene are MNHEY and SVGAGI. CDR3 length: 14 residues. The CDR3 nucleotides are TGTGCCAGCAGTTACTCCCCCACTAGCGGGCCCTCGTACTTC. Translated: CASSYSPTSGPSYF.

The V call is TRBV5-4, the J call TRBJ2-1, with 9 positions matching TRBD2. The CDR3 is 14 amino acids. Germline trimming cut 9 bases from V and 1 base from J; bases unmatched to any gene: 5. In germline, CDR1 is SGHNT, CDR2 YYREEE (reference sequence). The CDR3 region is CATQTSGSYNEQFF. The CDR3 DNA sequence: TGTGCCACCCAGACTAGCGGTTCCTACAATGAGCAGTTCTTC. The full variable domain, with the rest looked up from reference TRBV5-4 and TRBJ2-1, is ETGVTQSPTHLIKTRGQQVTLRCSSQSGHNTVSWYQQALGQGPQFIFQYYREEENGRGNFPPRFSGLQFPNYSSELNVNALELDDSALYLCATQTSGSYNEQFFGPGTRLTVL.

The V gene is TRBV7-3, the J gene TRBJ2-2, with 9 bases fitting TRBD1. The CDR3 sequence is 15 residues long. Germline CDR1 reads SGHTA; CDR2 reads FQGTGA. V lost 5 bases, J lost 4 bases, and 5 bases stayed unmatched. The CDR3 protein is CASSRTGVSTGELFF. CDR3 nucleotide sequence: TGTGCCAGCAGCCGGACAGGGGTGTCCACCGGGGAGCTGTTTTTT.

The V gene is TRBV5-5, the J gene TRBJ2-2, with D tentatively TRBD2 (6 bases). The germline V and J ends were trimmed by 2 bases and 0 bases, with 11 bases remaining between them. Looked up from germline, CDR1 is SGHKS and CDR2 is YYEKEE (reference sequence). The length of the CDR3 is 16 residues. The CDR3 nucleotides are TGTGCCAGCAGCTTAATCGGGGGTCCGAACACCGGGGAGCTGTTTTTT. Translating gives CASSLIGGPNTGELFF. Filled out from reference TRBV5-5 and TRBJ2-2, the complete variable domain reads DAGVTQSPTHLIKTRGQQVTLRCSPISGHKSVSWYQQVLGQGPQFIFQYYEKEERGRGNFPDRFSARQFPNYSSELNVNALLLGDSALYLCASSLIGGPNTGELFFGEGSRLTVL.

This chain joins TRBV15 and TRBJ2-5, with 7 bases matching TRBD1. This CDR3 is built from 14 residues. V shed 4 bases, J shed 4 bases, and the junction held 6 bases outside the gene matches. CDR1 LNHNV and CDR2 YYDKDF come from the germline V gene (reference sequence). The chain's CDR3 is CATSTRQGVETQYF. The CDR3 nucleotides read TGTGCCACCAGCACCCGACAGGGAGTAGAGACCCAGTACTTC.

This clone was picked up one time. This CDR3 is also generated by other DNA sequences in the sample. V is TRBV18 and J is TRBJ2-7; D not certain. The germline V gene encodes CDR1 KGHSH and CDR2 LQKENI. The V and J ends lost 3 bases and 3 bases respectively, with 3 bases between them. The CDR3 covers 11 residues. CDR3 nucleotides: TGTGCCAGCTCACCGGGCTACGAGCAGTACTTC. Residues: CASSPGYEQYF.

J is TRBJ2-5 and V is TRBV19; TRBD1 aligns across 9 bases. This CDR3 is built from 14 residues. V lost 5 bases to trimming and J lost 5 bases; unmatched junction nucleotides: 6. From germline, CDR1 is LNHDA and CDR2 SQIVND (reference sequence). The CDR3 sequence is CASSLQGAWETQYF. As DNA, the CDR3 is TGTGCCAGTAGTTTACAGGGGGCTTGGGAGACCCAGTACTTC.

This clone was found a few times. Here the CDR3 DNA reads TGTGCCAGTAGTCCCCCGACAGGGGCTGAAGCTTTCTTT. Translation gives CASSPPTGAEAFF. The chain uses TRBV19 and TRBJ1-1, with 8 bases that match TRBD1. The CDR3 covers 13 residues. Per the germline V gene, CDR1 is LNHDA and CDR2 is SQIVND (reference sequence). V was clipped by 5 bases and J by 6 bases; unmatched bases: 5.

The V and J genes are TRBV7-2 and TRBJ1-3, with D possibly TRBD1 on 6 matching bases. CDR1 is SGHTA and CDR2 is FQGNSA in the germline V gene. The CDR3 loop spans 17 amino acids. The V end lost 3 bases, the J end lost 1 base, and 16 bases lay between the germline ends. The CDR3 DNA sequence: TGTGCCAGCAGCTTTGTAGGGGGGCGAACGTCTGGAAACACCATATATTTT. This gives the protein CASSFVGGRTSGNTIYF.

This clone is a singleton in its sample. This rearrangement joins TRBV15 to TRBJ2-3; 10 nucleotides align to TRBD1. The CDR3 totals 17 residues. Germline CDR1 is LNHNV and CDR2 is YYDKDF (reference sequence). The trim removed 2 bases at V and 5 bases at J, leaving 10 bases unmatched. CDR3 nucleotide sequence: TGTGCCACCAGCAGACAATTGGGACAGGGGCTTGGAGATACGCAGTATTTT. Its translation is CATSRQLGQGLGDTQYF.

The V call is TRBV19, the J call TRBJ2-5; either TRBD1 or TRBD2 may fit D (7 bases each). Germline CDR1 is LNHDA and CDR2 is SQIVND (reference sequence). Trimming left V 5 bases short and J 4 bases short, with 17 bases between. This CDR3 comprises 15 residues. CDR3 in DNA: TGTGCCAGTAGTCCGAACAGGGGAGGGGGAGAGACCCAGTACTTC. This gives the protein CASSPNRGGGETQYF.

The V gene is TRBV2, the J gene TRBJ1-5; D remains ambiguous. V shed 3 bases and J shed 5 bases, with 14 bases lying between them. The CDR3 spans 15 residues. The germline V gene has CDR1 SNHLY and CDR2 FYNNEI. The CDR3 sequence is CASSESRRRDQPQHF. CDR3 coding DNA: TGTGCCAGCAGTGAGAGCAGGCGGCGCGATCAGCCCCAGCATTTT. Complete variable domain (other parts from reference TRBV2 and TRBJ1-5): EPEVTQTPSHQVTQMGQEVILRCVPISNHLYFYWYRQILGQKVEFLVSFYNNEISEKSEIFDDQFSVERPDGSNFTLKIRSTKLEDSAMYFCASSESRRRDQPQHFGDGTRLSIL.

This sequence joins TRBV6-1 and TRBJ2-5; D is undetermined. V was pared by 0 bases and J by 5 bases, with 16 bases between. The germline V gene has CDR1 MNHNS and CDR2 SASEGT. This CDR3 is built from 16 residues. The DNA for the CDR3 is TGTGCCAGCAGTGAAGCGGTTGGAAGGCCTCGGGAGACCCAGTACTTC. It specifies CASSEAVGRPRETQYF.

This clone appeared a single time. This chain uses TRBV12-5 with TRBJ1-5; D possibly corresponds to TRBD1 (5 bases). V was pared by 0 bases and J by 1 base, with 19 bases between. The CDR3 consists of 19 residues. In germline, CDR1 is LGHNT, CDR2 FRNRAP. The CDR3 sequence: CASGLVLRDDRASNQPQHF. The DNA for the CDR3 is TGTGCTAGTGGTTTGGTCCTTAGGGACGATCGAGCGAGCAATCAGCCCCAGCATTTT.

CDR3 protein: CASSQNRDRLRTGELFF. The CDR3 DNA follows: TGTGCCAGCAGTCAAAACCGGGACAGGCTCCGGACCGGGGAGCTGTTTTTT. V is TRBV6-2 or TRBV6-3 and J is TRBJ2-2; the match to TRBD1 covers 8 bases. This CDR3 comprises 17 residues. Germline V gene data show CDR1 as MNHEY and CDR2 as SVGEGT. With V trimmed by 5 bases and J by 5 bases, 13 bases remained unmatched.

This chain joins TRBV5-1 and TRBJ1-1, with a tentative D call TRBD1 (5 bases). Trimming removed 9 bases from V and 1 base from J, with 16 bases in between. Germline values: CDR1 SGHRS, CDR2 YFSETQ. This CDR3 region has 14 residues. The CDR3 reads CAIGGGLENTEAFF. Here the CDR3 DNA reads TGCGCCATCGGGGGAGGTCTGGAGAACACTGAAGCTTTCTTT. Looking up the rest from reference TRBV5-1 and TRBJ1-1 gives the full variable domain: KAGVTQTPRYLIKTRGQQVTLSCSPISGHRSVSWYQQTPGQGLQFLFEYFSETQRNKGNFPGRFSGRQFSNSRSEMNVSTLELGDSALYLCAIGGGLENTEAFFGQGTRLTVV.

The V and J genes are TRBV11-2 and TRBJ1-1; D is perhaps TRBD1 (5 bases). The germline V and J ends were trimmed by 1 base and 0 bases, with 12 bases remaining between them. This CDR3 region has 16 residues. The germline V gene has CDR1 SGHAT and CDR2 FQNNGV. The CDR3 protein is CASSLGWSGMNTEAFF. In DNA form, the CDR3 reads TGTGCCAGCAGCTTAGGGTGGTCAGGGATGAACACTGAAGCTTTCTTT. Variable domain in full (rest from reference TRBV11-2 and TRBJ1-1): EAGVAQSPRYKIIEKRQSVAFWCNPISGHATLYWYQQILGQGPKLLIQFQNNGVVDDSQLPKDRFSAERLKGVDSTLKIQPAKLEDSAVYLCASSLGWSGMNTEAFFGQGTRLTVV.

Comments on this clone: Other nucleotide sequences in the sample specify the same CDR3. This rearrangement joins TRBV27 to TRBJ1-1, with D unclear. The CDR3 covers 13 residues. CDR1 is MNHEY and CDR2 is SMNVEV in the germline V gene (reference sequence). Trimming pared 5 bases from V and 1 base from J, leaving 8 bases between. The CDR3 nucleotides read TGTGCCAGCAGTCTCAGGAGGAACACTGAAGCTTTCTTT. Translating it yields CASSLRRNTEAFF.